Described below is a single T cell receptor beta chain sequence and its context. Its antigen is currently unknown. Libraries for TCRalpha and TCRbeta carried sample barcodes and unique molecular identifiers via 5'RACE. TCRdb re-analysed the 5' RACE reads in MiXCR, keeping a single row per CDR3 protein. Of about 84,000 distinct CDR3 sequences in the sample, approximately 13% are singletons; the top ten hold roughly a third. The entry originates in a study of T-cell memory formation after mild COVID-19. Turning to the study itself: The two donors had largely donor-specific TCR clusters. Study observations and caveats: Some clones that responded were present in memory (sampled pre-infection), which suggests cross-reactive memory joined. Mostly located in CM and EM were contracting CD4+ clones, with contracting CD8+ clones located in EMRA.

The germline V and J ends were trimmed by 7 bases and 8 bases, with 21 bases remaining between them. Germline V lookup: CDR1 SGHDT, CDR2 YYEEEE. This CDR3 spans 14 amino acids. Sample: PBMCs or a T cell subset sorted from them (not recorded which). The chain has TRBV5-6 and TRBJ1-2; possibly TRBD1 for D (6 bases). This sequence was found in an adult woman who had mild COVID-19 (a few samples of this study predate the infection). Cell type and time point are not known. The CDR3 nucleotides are TGTGCCAGCGTCCCCCAGGGGCGAATAGGAGGCTACACCTTC. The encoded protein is CASVPQGRIGGYTF.